One and the same sample provided the 8 T cell receptor beta chains below, sequenced in a study of T cell clonality in common variable immunodeficiency (dated by TCRdb to the mid-2010s). Preparation of the library involved the immunoSEQ multiplex PCR assay. Here the immuneACCESS table is served through TCRdb, limited to in-frame sequences with V and J called. Missing clones are a known gap in these copies; in checked studies unresolved V genes cover under half, and the rest lacks a known reason. There are under 65,000 clones in this sample, and none of them is a singleton. The ten biggest clones cover around 0.82% of the sample. Sequencing input: peripheral blood mononuclear cells. The receptor source for this set is a person between 18 and 75 years old in good health.

This clone occurred many times. Read coverage stops 3 residues before the CDR3 terminus; the germline J gene supplies the remainder. This chain connects TRBV2 to TRBJ2-7; the D gene is possibly TRBD1 (6 bases). V was trimmed by 5 bases and J by 6 bases, leaving 17 bases between them. The germline gives CDR1 SNHLY, CDR2 FYNNEI. The CDR3 has 14 residues. Here the CDR3 reads CASSPTQGWGEQYF. CDR3 DNA, as far as it was read: TGTGCCAGCAGTCCTACCCAGGGGTGGGGCGAG.

This clone was detected a few times. The CDR3 sequence: CASSRTGNPTEAFF. The CDR3 bases that were read are TGTGCCAGCAGCCGGACAGGGAACCCGACTGAA. The chain links TRBV7-9 to TRBJ1-1; 8 positions agree with TRBD1. The read is 3 residues too short to cover the CDR3 end, so that end is filled in from the germline J gene. CDR1 is SEHNR, CDR2 FQNEAQ, per germline (reference sequence). V lost 5 bases and J lost 5; bases outside the gene matches: 7. The CDR3 contains 14 residues. Full variable domain (missing parts from reference TRBV7-9 and TRBJ1-1): DTGVSQNPRHKITKRGQNVTFRCDPISEHNRLYWYRQTLGQGPEFLTYFQNEAQLEKSRLLSDRFSAERPKGSFSTLEIQRTEQGDSAMYLCASSRTGNPTEAFFGQGTRLTVV.

This clone appeared a few times. An end of the junction does not agree with germline; a read error may underlie this. The read comes to an end 3 residues before the CDR3 does, leaving the germline J gene to fill in the end. Other DNA sequences of this sample code for an identical CDR3. The gene calls are TRBV19 and TRBJ1-1; 10 nucleotides agree with TRBD1. Germline V lookup: CDR1 LNHDA, CDR2 SQIVND (reference sequence). The CDR3 is 16 residues long. CDR3 protein: CASQTGTGVMNTEAFF. The sequenced CDR3 bases are TGCGCCAGTCAGACCGGGACAGGGGTCATGAACACTGAA.

The sample holds many counts of this clone. The read halts 3 residues ahead of the CDR3 end, with the missing end drawn from the germline J gene. The chain has TRBV12-3 or TRBV12-4 and TRBJ1-6, with TRBD1 matching over 7 bases. The ends lost 6 bases at V and 6 bases at J; junction bases unmatched: 5. This CDR3 spans 14 amino acids. The CDR3 here is CASSWDSFNSPLHF. The sequenced CDR3 bases are TGTGCCAGCAGCTGGGACAGTTTTAATTCACCC.

This clone has at least ten counts. Sequencing ends 3 residues short of the CDR3 end; the germline J gene provides the rest. The chain joins TRBV30 to TRBJ1-2; TRBD1 is a possible D gene (6 bases). The CDR3 totals 13 residues. Looked up from germline, CDR1 is GTSNPN and CDR2 is SVGIG (reference sequence). Incomplete CDR3 DNA: TGTGCCTGGAGACGACAGGTCCGTGGAGGC. It encodes CAWRRQVRGG. The whole CDR3 reads CAWRRQVRGGYTF.

This clone was observed many times. The read ends 3 residues before the CDR3 terminus; that terminus is restored from the germline J gene. This chain connects TRBV29-1 to TRBJ2-1; 11 bases agree with TRBD2. The CDR3 is 18 amino acids. Germline V gene sequence: CDR1 SQVTM, CDR2 ANQGSEA. V lost 7 bases and J lost 0; bases outside the gene matches: 14. The CDR3: CSAIALAGGGSSYNEQFF. The sequenced part of the CDR3 DNA is TGCAGCGCCATCGCTCTAGCGGGGGGCGGCAGCTCCTACAATGAG.

This clone was seen many times. The read is 3 residues too short to cover the CDR3 end, so that end is filled in from the germline J gene. The chain couples TRBV20-1 to TRBJ2-1; TRBD2 matches 7 bases. V gave up 3 bases and J gave up 4 bases; unmatched junction bases: 9. The CDR3 extends over 15 amino acids. Germline V CDR1 and CDR2: DFQATT, SNEGSKA (reference sequence). The covered CDR3 bases are TGCAGTGCTAGCCGACTAGCTGGGAAATACAATGAG. It specifies CSASRLAGKYNE. The CDR3 in its entirety is CSASRLAGKYNEQFF.

This clone was counted many times. Read sequence stops 3 residues before the CDR3 end, and the germline J gene provides the missing end. The rearrangement joins TRBV5-1 to TRBJ1-1; 7 nucleotides match TRBD1. The germline V gene encodes CDR1 SGHRS and CDR2 YFSETQ. The CDR3 has 15 amino acids. J lost 1 base, V lost 3 bases, and 6 bases had no gene match. This CDR3 reads CASSSGQAWNTEAFF. Incomplete CDR3 DNA: TGCGCCAGCAGCTCCGGACAGGCTTGGAACACTGAA. Full variable domain (rest looked up from reference TRBV5-1 and TRBJ1-1): KAGVTQTPRYLIKTRGQQVTLSCSPISGHRSVSWYQQTPGQGLQFLFEYFSETQRNKGNFPGRFSGRQFSNSRSEMNVSTLELGDSALYLCASSSGQAWNTEAFFGQGTRLTVV.